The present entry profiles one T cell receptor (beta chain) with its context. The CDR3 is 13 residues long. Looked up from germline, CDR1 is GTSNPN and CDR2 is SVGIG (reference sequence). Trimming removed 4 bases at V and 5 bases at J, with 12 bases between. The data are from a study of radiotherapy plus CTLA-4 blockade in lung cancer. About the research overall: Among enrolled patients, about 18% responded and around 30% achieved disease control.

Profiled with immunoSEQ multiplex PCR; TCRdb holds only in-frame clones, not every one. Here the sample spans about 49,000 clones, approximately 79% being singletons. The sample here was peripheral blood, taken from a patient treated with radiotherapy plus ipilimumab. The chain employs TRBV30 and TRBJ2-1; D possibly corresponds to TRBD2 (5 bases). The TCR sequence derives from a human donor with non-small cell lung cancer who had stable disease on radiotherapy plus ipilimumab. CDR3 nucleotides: TGTGCCTGGAATCGCGGGTTTGACAATGAGCAGTTCTTC. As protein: CAWNRGFDNEQFF.